What follows are 22 T cell receptor beta chains derived from one specimen sequenced in a study of Graves' ophthalmopathy and Graves' hyperthyroidism. RNA transcripts served as template for amplifying TCR beta CDR3 sequences. Scientists carried out first-round RT-PCR using HTBI primers and then a second-round multiplex PCR. TCRdb re-called the multiplex PCR reads with MiXCR, one entry per CDR3 protein. The repertoire has over a million distinct CDR3 sequences, 35% to 45% of them found once; the top ten carry 8.5% to 14%. The material sequenced was peripheral blood or thyroid tissue (not recorded which). The receptor set was obtained from an adult man with Graves' hyperthyroidism.

As to this clonotype: This may stem from a read error, because a much larger clone lies one nucleotide away. V gene TRBV20-1 combines with J gene TRBJ2-7, with a tentative D call TRBD2 (7 bases). The CDR3 totals 12 residues. In germline, CDR1 is DFQATT, CDR2 SNEGSKA (reference sequence). The CDR3 loop reads CSAASGGYEQHF. Here the CDR3 DNA reads TGCAGTGCTGCATCGGGGGGCTACGAGCAGCACTTC.

This clonotype has a count of ten or more. The rearrangement joins TRBV27 to TRBJ1-6, with D perhaps matching TRBD1 (6 bases). The CDR3 runs to 14 residues. Trimming cost V 5 bases and J 9 bases, with 14 bases left between them. CDR1 and CDR2 from the germline V gene are MNHEY and SMNVEV (reference sequence). This CDR3 is CASSPPAQGSPLHF. The CDR3 DNA sequence: TGTGCCAGCAGTCCACCGGCACAGGGTTCACCCCTCCACTTT.

On this clonotype: Being one base from a much bigger clone, this may be a read error. The chain has TRBV7-3 and TRBJ2-7; 8 nucleotides line up with TRBD2. The CDR3 is 16 amino acids. In germline, CDR1 is SGHTA, CDR2 FQGTGA. CDR3 loop: CASSLGGSGTFYEQHF. The CDR3 nucleotides read TGTGCCAGCAGCTTAGGTGGTAGCGGGACCTTCTACGAGCAGCACTTC.

Remarks on this clonotype: It is likely a read error, because the conserved phenylalanine at the end of the CDR3 is missing. V usage is TRBV12-3 or TRBV12-4 and J usage is TRBJ1-5; D not certain. There are 12 residues in the CDR3. V lost 5 bases and J 9 bases, leaving 11 bases between the germline ends. CDR3 protein: CASSLPLGPQHL. DNA for the CDR3: TGTGCCAGCAGTCTCCCTCTGGGGCCCCAGCATTTG.

V is TRBV5-4 and J is TRBJ1-5, with a weak D call TRBD1 (5 bases). CDR1 and CDR2 (germline): SGHNT, YYREEE (reference sequence). V lost 4 bases, J lost 7 bases, and 15 bases lay in between. The CDR3 length is 14 residues. Here the CDR3 DNA reads TGTGCCAGCAGCGTGGGGGGTGGGAGGCAGCCCCAGCATTTT. It encodes CASSVGGGRQPQHF. The whole variable domain, filled in from reference TRBV5-4 and TRBJ1-5, reads ETGVTQSPTHLIKTRGQQVTLRCSSQSGHNTVSWYQQALGQGPQFIFQYYREEENGRGNFPPRFSGLQFPNYSSELNVNALELDDSALYLCASSVGGGRQPQHFGDGTRLSIL.

This chain joins TRBV29-1 and TRBJ2-5; possible D gene TRBD1, 6 bases. Germline V gives CDR1 SQVTM, CDR2 ANQGSEA. This CDR3 spans 13 amino acids. V was shortened by 6 bases and J by 5 bases, with 16 bases between the two germline ends. The CDR3 DNA reads as TGCAGCGTAGCAGGGGCGCCCAGTGAGACCCAGTACTTC. Amino acids: CSVAGAPSETQYF.

This clonotype has ten or more counts. The V and J genes are TRBV20-1 and TRBJ2-5; 11 bases fit TRBD2. CDR1 DFQATT and CDR2 SNEGSKA come from the germline V gene (reference sequence). The CDR3 has 15 residues. Unmatched junction bases numbered 7, after V lost 3 bases and J lost 4 bases. This CDR3 reads CSASTSGGWLETQYF. CDR3 DNA: TGCAGTGCTAGTACTAGCGGGGGATGGCTAGAGACCCAGTACTTC.

At least ten counts were recorded for this clonotype. V is TRBV29-1 and J is TRBJ1-4; 8 bases are a match to TRBD1. From germline, CDR1 is SQVTM and CDR2 ANQGSEA. The CDR3 sequence is 16 residues long. Germline trimming cut 3 bases from V and 8 bases from J; bases unmatched to any gene: 14. CDR3 in amino acids: CSVEGRTGPIGEKLFF. CDR3 sequence (DNA): TGCAGCGTTGAGGGGAGGACAGGGCCCATCGGAGAAAAACTGTTTTTT. Complete variable domain (other parts from reference TRBV29-1 and TRBJ1-4): SAVISQKPSRDICQRGTSLTIQCQVDSQVTMMFWYRQQPGQSLTLIATANQGSEATYESGFVIDKFPISRPNLTFSTLTVSNMSPEDSSIYLCSVEGRTGPIGEKLFFGSGTQLSVL.

This chain uses TRBV9 with TRBJ1-2; TRBD1 aligns across 8 bases. The germline CDR1 and CDR2 sequences are SGDLS and YYNGEE. The CDR3 has 12 amino acids. V was clipped by 8 bases and J by 8 bases; unmatched bases: 8. The CDR3 sequence: CASDDRGVGYTF. The CDR3 nucleotides are TGTGCCAGTGACGACAGGGGAGTCGGCTACACCTTC.

This clonotype has a count of ten or more. V and J are TRBV4-3 and TRBJ1-2, with unresolved D. This CDR3 comprises 13 residues. Between the trimmed V and J ends, which lost 0 bases and 4 bases, there was a span of 6 bases. Germline lookup yields CDR1 LGHNA and CDR2 YSLEER. CDR3 sequence (DNA): TGCGCCAGCAGCCAAGACATGAGCTATGGCTACACCTTC. Amino acid sequence: CASSQDMSYGYTF.

This clonotype appeared many times. This chain connects TRBV7-2 to TRBJ1-2; TRBD1 is a possible D gene (5 bases). The CDR3 consists of 16 residues. The V and J ends lost 5 bases and 0 bases respectively, with 16 bases between them. CDR1 SGHTA and CDR2 FQGNSA come from the germline V gene. CDR3 loop: CASSLPEWGPNYGYTF. The CDR3 bases are TGTGCCAGCAGCCTACCCGAGTGGGGACCTAACTATGGCTACACCTTC. Complete variable domain (other parts from reference TRBV7-2 and TRBJ1-2): GAGVSQSPSNKVTEKGKDVELRCDPISGHTALYWYRQSLGQGLEFLIYFQGNSAPDKSGLPSDRFSAERTGGSVSTLTIQRTQQEDSAVYLCASSLPEWGPNYGYTFGSGTRLTVV.

This clonotype has a count of ten or more. The V gene is TRBV4-2, the J gene TRBJ2-7; 8 nucleotides align to TRBD1. V dropped 4 bases and J dropped 4; count of bases not matched to a gene: 9. Germline-derived CDR1 and CDR2 are LGHNA and YNFKEQ. The length of the CDR3 is 15 residues. CDR3 residues: CASSRLGQGGYEQYF. In DNA, the CDR3 is TGTGCCAGCAGCCGCCTCGGACAGGGTGGTTACGAGCAGTACTTC.

The gene calls are TRBV20-1 and TRBJ2-5, with 10 bases matching TRBD1. The CDR3 totals 16 residues. Germline trimming cut 6 bases from V and 5 bases from J; bases unmatched to any gene: 15. Per the germline V gene, CDR1 is DFQATT and CDR2 is SNEGSKA (reference sequence). The CDR3 spells CSATTPGQGSGETQYF. The CDR3 nucleotides are TGCAGTGCCACAACCCCGGGACAGGGGTCTGGGGAGACCCAGTACTTC.

Only one count was recorded for this clonotype. The V call is TRBV7-2, the J call TRBJ1-2; no definite D call. CDR1 and CDR2 from the germline V gene are SGHTA and FQGNSA. The CDR3 runs 15 residues. V lost 6 bases, J lost 4 bases, and 18 bases lay in between. CDR3 in amino acids: CASRTPGRSGYGYTF. In DNA form, the CDR3 reads TGTGCCAGCAGGACCCCGGGGAGAAGTGGCTATGGCTACACCTTC.

This clonotype has a count of ten or more. The rearrangement uses TRBV7-2 and TRBJ2-5; TRBD1 matches at 7 bases. The V segment lost 1 base and the J segment 5 bases; nucleotides outside the gene matches: 7. The CDR3 has 15 amino acids. The germline gives CDR1 SGHTA, CDR2 FQGNSA. For the CDR3, the DNA is TGTGCCAGCAGCTTAGATCCGGGACAGATGGAGACCCAGTACTTC. It translates to CASSLDPGQMETQYF.

The rearrangement joins TRBV7-2 to TRBJ1-2; TRBD1 matches 7 bases. Germline V gene lookup returns CDR1 SGHTA and CDR2 FQGNSA. This CDR3 is 16 amino acids long. The ends lost 3 bases at V and 5 bases at J; junction bases unmatched: 12. The CDR3 loop reads CASSFSGDSITYGYTF. The CDR3 DNA follows: TGTGCCAGCAGCTTCTCCGGGGACAGCATAACGTATGGCTACACCTTC.

In this sample, this clonotype turned up many times. The genes are TRBV7-6 and TRBJ1-1; no definite D call. V was clipped by 5 bases and J by 5 bases, with 15 bases between them. Germline assignment: CDR1 SGHVS and CDR2 FNYEAQ. CDR3 size: 14 residues. CDR3 DNA: TGTGCCAGCAGCCCATACTTCGACGGGACTGAAGCTTTCTTT. Translating gives CASSPYFDGTEAFF.

As concerns this clonotype: The CDR3 carries no conserved terminal phenylalanine or tryptophan, so it likely arises from a read error. The chain links TRBV7-2 to TRBJ1-6; no definite D call. The V end was cut by 8 bases, the J end by 10 bases, with 24 bases between. This CDR3 is built from 16 residues. Germline V gives CDR1 SGHTA, CDR2 FQGNSA. CDR3 coding DNA: TGTGCCAGCGCCCCCCTCGGGCAGGATCACAGATCACCCCTCCACCTT. Protein sequence: CASAPLGQDHRSPLHL.

V is TRBV12-3 or TRBV12-4 and J is TRBJ2-7, with 9 bases aligning to TRBD2. The trim removed 1 base at V and 6 bases at J, leaving 7 bases unmatched. This CDR3 has 15 residues. The CDR3 spells CASSLEVAGASEQYF. CDR3 in DNA: TGTGCCAGCAGTTTAGAAGTAGCGGGAGCCTCCGAGCAGTACTTC.

This clonotype was found many times. The chain couples TRBV9 to TRBJ2-7; 9 bases align to TRBD1. The CDR3 is 15 residues long. Germline V lookup: CDR1 SGDLS, CDR2 YYNGEE. The V segment lost 0 bases and the J segment 5 bases; nucleotides outside the gene matches: 6. CDR3 loop: CASSVGWDRVHEQYF. CDR3 coding DNA: TGTGCCAGCAGCGTAGGGTGGGACAGGGTCCACGAGCAGTACTTC. The variable domain in full, completed from reference TRBV9 and TRBJ2-7, reads DSGVTQTPKHLITATGQRVTLRCSPRSGDLSVYWYQQSLDQGLQFLIQYYNGEERAKGNILERFSAQQFPDLHSELNLSSLELGDSALYFCASSVGWDRVHEQYFGPGTRLTVT.

This rearrangement joins TRBV7-9 to TRBJ2-6, with 9 bases lining up with TRBD1. V lost 1 base to trimming and J lost 8 bases; unmatched junction nucleotides: 3. This CDR3 has 15 residues. Looked up from germline, CDR1 is SEHNR and CDR2 is FQNEAQ (reference sequence). The CDR3 coding sequence is TGTGCCAGCAGCTTAGGGGGACAGGGTACCAACGTCCTGACTTTC. This gives the protein CASSLGGQGTNVLTF. Complete variable domain (other parts from reference TRBV7-9 and TRBJ2-6): DTGVSQNPRHKITKRGQNVTFRCDPISEHNRLYWYRQTLGQGPEFLTYFQNEAQLEKSRLLSDRFSAERPKGSFSTLEIQRTEQGDSAMYLCASSLGGQGTNVLTFGAGSRLTVL.

This clonotype was observed many times. The rearrangement uses TRBV5-1 and TRBJ1-4, with 7 nucleotides matching TRBD1. Germline trimming cut 6 bases from V and 7 bases from J; bases unmatched to any gene: 6. Germline CDR1 reads SGHRS; CDR2 reads YFSETQ. This CDR3 is 13 amino acids long. The CDR3 coding sequence is TGCGCCAGCAACGAAGGGGGCGGTGAAAAACTGTTTTTT. It translates to CASNEGGGEKLFF.